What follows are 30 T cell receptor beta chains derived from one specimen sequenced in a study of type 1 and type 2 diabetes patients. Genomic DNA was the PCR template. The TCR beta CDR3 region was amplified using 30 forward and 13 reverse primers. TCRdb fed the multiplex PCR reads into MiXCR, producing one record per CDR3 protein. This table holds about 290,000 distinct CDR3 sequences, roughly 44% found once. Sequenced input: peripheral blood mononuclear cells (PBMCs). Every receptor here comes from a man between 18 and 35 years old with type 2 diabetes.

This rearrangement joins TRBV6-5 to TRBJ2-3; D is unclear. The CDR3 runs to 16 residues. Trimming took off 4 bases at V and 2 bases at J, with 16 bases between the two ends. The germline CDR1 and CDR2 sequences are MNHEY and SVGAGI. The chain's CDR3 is CASSLIFRSDTDTQYF. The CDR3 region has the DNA TGTGCCAGCAGTTTAATTTTCAGGAGTGACACAGATACGCAGTATTTT.

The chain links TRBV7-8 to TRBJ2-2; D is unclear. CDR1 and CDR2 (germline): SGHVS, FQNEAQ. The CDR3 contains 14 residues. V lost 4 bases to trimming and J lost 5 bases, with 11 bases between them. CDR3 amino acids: CASSSPLVTGELFF. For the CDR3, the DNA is TGTGCCAGCAGCTCCCCTCTGGTAACCGGGGAGCTGTTTTTT.

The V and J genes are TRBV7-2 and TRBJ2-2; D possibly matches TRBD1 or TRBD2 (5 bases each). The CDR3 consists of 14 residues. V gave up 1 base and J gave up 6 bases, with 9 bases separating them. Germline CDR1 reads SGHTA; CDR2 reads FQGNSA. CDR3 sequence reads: CASSLEWGSGELFF. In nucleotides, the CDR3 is TGTGCCAGCAGCTTAGAGTGGGGGTCCGGGGAGCTGTTTTTT. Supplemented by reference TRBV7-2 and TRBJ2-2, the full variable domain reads GAGVSQSPSNKVTEKGKDVELRCDPISGHTALYWYRQSLGQGLEFLIYFQGNSAPDKSGLPSDRFSAERTGGSVSTLTIQRTQQEDSAVYLCASSLEWGSGELFFGEGSRLTVL.

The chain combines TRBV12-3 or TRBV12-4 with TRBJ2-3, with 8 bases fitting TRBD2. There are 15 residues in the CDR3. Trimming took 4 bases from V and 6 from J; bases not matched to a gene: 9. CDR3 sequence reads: CASSYSVGGGDTQYF. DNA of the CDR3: TGTGCCAGCAGTTACTCTGTGGGCGGGGGGGATACGCAGTATTTT.

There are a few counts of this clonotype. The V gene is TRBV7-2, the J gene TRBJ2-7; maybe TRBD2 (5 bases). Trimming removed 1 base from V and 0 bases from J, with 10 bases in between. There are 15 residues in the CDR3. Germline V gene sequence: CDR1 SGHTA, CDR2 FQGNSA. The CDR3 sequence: CASSLVGDSSYEQYF. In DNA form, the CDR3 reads TGTGCCAGCAGCTTAGTCGGGGATTCCTCCTACGAGCAGTACTTC.

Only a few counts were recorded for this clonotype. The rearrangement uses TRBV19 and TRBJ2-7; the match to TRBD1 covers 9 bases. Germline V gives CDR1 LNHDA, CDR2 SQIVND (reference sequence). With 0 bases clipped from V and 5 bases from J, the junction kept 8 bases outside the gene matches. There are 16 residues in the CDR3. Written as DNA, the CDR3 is TGTGCCAGTAGTATAGAAGGGACAGGGACTGCCCACGAGCAGTACTTC. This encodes CASSIEGTGTAHEQYF.

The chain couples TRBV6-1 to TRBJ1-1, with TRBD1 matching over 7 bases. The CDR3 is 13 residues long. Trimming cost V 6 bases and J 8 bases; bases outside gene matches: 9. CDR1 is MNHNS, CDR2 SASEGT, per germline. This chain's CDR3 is CASSQETGREAFF. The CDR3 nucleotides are TGTGCCAGCAGCCAAGAGACAGGGCGGGAAGCTTTCTTT.

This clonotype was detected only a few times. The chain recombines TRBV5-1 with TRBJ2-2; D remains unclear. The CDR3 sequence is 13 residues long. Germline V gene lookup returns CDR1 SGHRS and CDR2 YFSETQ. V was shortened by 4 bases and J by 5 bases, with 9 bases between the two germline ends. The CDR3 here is CASSITSTGELFF. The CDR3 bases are TGCGCCAGCAGCATCACATCTACCGGGGAGCTGTTTTTT. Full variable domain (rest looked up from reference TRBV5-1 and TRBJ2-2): KAGVTQTPRYLIKTRGQQVTLSCSPISGHRSVSWYQQTPGQGLQFLFEYFSETQRNKGNFPGRFSGRQFSNSRSEMNVSTLELGDSALYLCASSITSTGELFFGEGSRLTVL.

The DNA for the CDR3 is TGCAGTGCCTGCCGCCCGGGACTTAGCGTTGCAGATACGCAGTATTTT. This translates into CSACRPGLSVADTQYF. The V gene is TRBV20-1, the J gene TRBJ2-3; a possible D gene is TRBD2 (6 bases). Germline CDR1 is DFQATT and CDR2 is SNEGSKA (reference sequence). The CDR3 runs to 16 residues. Between the trimmed V and J ends, which lost 6 bases and 4 bases, there was a span of 23 bases.

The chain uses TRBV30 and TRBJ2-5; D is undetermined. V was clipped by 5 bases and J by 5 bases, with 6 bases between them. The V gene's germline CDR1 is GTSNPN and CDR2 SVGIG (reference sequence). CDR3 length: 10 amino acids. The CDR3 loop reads CAWGRETQYF. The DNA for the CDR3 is TGTGCCTGGGGAAGGGAGACCCAGTACTTC.

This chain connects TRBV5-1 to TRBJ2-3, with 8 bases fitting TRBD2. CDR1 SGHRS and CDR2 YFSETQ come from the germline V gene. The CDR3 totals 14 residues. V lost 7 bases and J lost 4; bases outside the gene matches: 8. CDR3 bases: TGCGCCAGCCTTAGCGGGGAGCGGTCAGATACGCAGTATTTT. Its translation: CASLSGERSDTQYF.

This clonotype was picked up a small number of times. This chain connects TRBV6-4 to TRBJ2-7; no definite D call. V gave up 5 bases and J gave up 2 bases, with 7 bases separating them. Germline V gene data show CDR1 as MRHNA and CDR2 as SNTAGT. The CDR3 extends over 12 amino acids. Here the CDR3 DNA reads TGTGCCAGCAGTCCTCCTCCCTACGAGCAGTACTTC. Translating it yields CASSPPPYEQYF.

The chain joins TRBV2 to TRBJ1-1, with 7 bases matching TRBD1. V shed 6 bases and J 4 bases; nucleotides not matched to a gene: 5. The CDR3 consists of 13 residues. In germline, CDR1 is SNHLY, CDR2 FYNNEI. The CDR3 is CASSPTGVTEAFF. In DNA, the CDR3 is TGTGCCAGCAGCCCCACAGGGGTCACTGAAGCTTTCTTT.

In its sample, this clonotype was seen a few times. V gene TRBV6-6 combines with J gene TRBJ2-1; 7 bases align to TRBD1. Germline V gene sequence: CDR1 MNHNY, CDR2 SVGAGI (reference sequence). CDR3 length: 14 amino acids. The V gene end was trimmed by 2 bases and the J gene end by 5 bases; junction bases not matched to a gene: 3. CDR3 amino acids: CASSYPTGNNEQFF. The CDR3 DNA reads TGTGCCAGCAGTTACCCGACAGGGAACAATGAGCAGTTCTTC.

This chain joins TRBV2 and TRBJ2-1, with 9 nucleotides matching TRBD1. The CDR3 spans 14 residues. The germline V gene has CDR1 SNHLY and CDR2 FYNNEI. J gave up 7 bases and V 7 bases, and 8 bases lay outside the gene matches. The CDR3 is CASNPGQGGNEQFF. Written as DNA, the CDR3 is TGTGCCAGCAATCCGGGACAGGGTGGGAATGAGCAGTTCTTC.

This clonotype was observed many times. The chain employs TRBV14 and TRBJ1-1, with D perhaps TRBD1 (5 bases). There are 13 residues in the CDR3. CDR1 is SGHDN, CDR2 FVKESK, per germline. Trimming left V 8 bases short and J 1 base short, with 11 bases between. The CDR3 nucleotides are TGTGCCAGCCGGGGGGTTCGGAACACTGAAGCTTTCTTT. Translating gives CASRGVRNTEAFF.

CDR3: CASLRELAGAYEQYF. The CDR3 DNA reads as TGTGCCAGTCTAAGGGAGCTAGCGGGTGCCTACGAGCAGTACTTC. This chain links TRBV6-1 with TRBJ2-7; 8 positions agree with TRBD2. The CDR3 loop spans 15 amino acids. Germline values: CDR1 MNHNS, CDR2 SASEGT. V lost 9 bases to trimming and J lost 2 bases; unmatched junction nucleotides: 12.

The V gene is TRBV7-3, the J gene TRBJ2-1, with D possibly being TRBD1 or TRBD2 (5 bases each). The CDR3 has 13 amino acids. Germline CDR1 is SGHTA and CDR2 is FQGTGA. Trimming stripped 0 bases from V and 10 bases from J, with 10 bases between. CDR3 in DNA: TGTGCCAGCAGCTTAACGGGGCAGCGGGAGCAGTTCTTC. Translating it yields CASSLTGQREQFF.

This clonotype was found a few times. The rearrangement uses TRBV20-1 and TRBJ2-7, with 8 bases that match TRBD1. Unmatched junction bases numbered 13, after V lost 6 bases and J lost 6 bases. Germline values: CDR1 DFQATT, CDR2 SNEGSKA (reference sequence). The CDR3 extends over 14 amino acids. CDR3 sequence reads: CSAYPGRGPGEQYF. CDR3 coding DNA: TGCAGTGCATATCCCGGCAGGGGGCCAGGCGAGCAGTACTTC.

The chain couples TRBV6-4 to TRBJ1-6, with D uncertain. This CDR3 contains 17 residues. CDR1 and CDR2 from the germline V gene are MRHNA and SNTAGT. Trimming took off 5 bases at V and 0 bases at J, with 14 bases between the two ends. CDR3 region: CASSYRPSSSYNSPLHF. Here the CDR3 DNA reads TGTGCCAGCAGTTACCGGCCCTCGAGCTCCTATAATTCACCCCTCCACTTT.

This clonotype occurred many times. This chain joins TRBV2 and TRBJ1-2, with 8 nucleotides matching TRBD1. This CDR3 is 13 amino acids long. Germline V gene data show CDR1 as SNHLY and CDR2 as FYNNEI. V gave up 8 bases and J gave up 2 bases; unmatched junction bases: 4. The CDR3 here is CASGQGGNYGYTF. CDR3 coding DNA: TGTGCCAGCGGACAGGGTGGAAACTATGGCTACACCTTC. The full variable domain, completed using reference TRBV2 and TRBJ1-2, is EPEVTQTPSHQVTQMGQEVILRCVPISNHLYFYWYRQILGQKVEFLVSFYNNEISEKSEIFDDQFSVERPDGSNFTLKIRSTKLEDSAMYFCASGQGGNYGYTFGSGTRLTVV.

In nucleotides, the CDR3 is TGTGCCAGTAGTATGCCGGGACAGGGGAACACCATATATTTT. The encoded protein is CASSMPGQGNTIYF. The rearrangement links TRBV19 to TRBJ1-3; TRBD1 agrees at 10 bases. Trimming took 3 bases from V and 7 from J; bases not matched to a gene: 3. The germline V gene encodes CDR1 LNHDA and CDR2 SQIVND (reference sequence). The CDR3 length is 14 residues. Variable domain in full (rest from reference TRBV19 and TRBJ1-3): DGGITQSPKYLFRKEGQNVTLSCEQNLNHDAMYWYRQDPGQGLRLIYYSQIVNDFQKGDIAEGYSVSREKKESFPLTVTSAQKNPTAFYLCASSMPGQGNTIYFGEGSWLTVV.

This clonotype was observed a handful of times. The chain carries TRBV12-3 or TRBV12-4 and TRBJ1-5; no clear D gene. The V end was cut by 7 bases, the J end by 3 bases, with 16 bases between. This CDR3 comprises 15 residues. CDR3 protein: CASTPAGRFNQPQHF. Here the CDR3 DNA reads TGTGCCAGCACTCCCGCAGGCAGATTCAATCAGCCCCAGCATTTT.

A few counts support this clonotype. CDR3 bases: TGCAGTGCTAAGACGGGAGACGGGAACACTGAAGCTTTCTTT. It yields the protein CSAKTGDGNTEAFF. The chain combines TRBV20-1 with TRBJ1-1, with unresolved D. The V end lost 4 bases, the J end lost 1 base, and 13 bases lay between the germline ends. The germline V gene has CDR1 DFQATT and CDR2 SNEGSKA (reference sequence). The CDR3 spans 14 residues.

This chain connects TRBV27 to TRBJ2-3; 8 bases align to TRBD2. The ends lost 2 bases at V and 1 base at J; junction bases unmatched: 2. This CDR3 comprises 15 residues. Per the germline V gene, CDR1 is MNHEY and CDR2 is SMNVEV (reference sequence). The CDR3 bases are TGTGCCAGCAGTTTAAGAGCGGGGGGCACAGATACGCAGTATTTT. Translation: CASSLRAGGTDTQYF.

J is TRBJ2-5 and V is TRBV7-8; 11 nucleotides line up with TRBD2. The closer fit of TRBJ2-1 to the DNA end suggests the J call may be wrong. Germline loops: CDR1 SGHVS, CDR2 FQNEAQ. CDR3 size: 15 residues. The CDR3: CASSSGTSGINEQFF. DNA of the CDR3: TGTGCCAGCAGCTCCGGGACTAGCGGCATCAATGAGCAGTTCTTC.

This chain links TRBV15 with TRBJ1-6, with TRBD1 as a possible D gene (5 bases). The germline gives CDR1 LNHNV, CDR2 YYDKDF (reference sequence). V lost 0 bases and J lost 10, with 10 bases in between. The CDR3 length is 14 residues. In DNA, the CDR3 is TGTGCCACCAGCAGAGACCCTGCAGGGTCACCCCTCCACTTT. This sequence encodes CATSRDPAGSPLHF.

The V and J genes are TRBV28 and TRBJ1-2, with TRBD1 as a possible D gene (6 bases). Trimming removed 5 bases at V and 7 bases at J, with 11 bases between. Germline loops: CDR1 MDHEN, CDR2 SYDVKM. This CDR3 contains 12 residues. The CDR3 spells CASSQGSGGYTF. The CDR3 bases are TGTGCCAGCAGTCAGGGGTCTGGTGGCTACACCTTC.

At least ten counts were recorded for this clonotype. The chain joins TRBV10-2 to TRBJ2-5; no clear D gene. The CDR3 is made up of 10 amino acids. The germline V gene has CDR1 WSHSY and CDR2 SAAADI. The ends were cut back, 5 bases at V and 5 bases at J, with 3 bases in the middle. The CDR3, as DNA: TGCGCCAGCAGTAGTGAGACCCAGTACTTC. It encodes CASSSETQYF.

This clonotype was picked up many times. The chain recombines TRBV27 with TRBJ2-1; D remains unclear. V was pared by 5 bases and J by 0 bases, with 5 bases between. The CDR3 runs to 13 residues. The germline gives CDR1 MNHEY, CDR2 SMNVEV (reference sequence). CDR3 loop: CASSQSSYNEQFF. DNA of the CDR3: TGTGCCAGCAGTCAGAGCTCCTACAATGAGCAGTTCTTC.